These 8 T cell receptor beta chains were sequenced from one sample in a study of blood T cell repertoires in COVID-19. Libraries were prepared by immunoSEQ multiplex PCR; TCRdb keeps only in-frame clonotypes and omits some of them. The sample lists over 200,000 clones, 84% seen once, with under 2% in the top ten. Sequencing used PBMCs or T cells enriched from blood (not recorded which). These receptors all stem from a man between 60 and 70 years old who had recovered from COVID-19.

Concerning this clone itself: This sample also contains other DNA sequences that code for the same CDR3. The chain combines TRBV7-2 with TRBJ2-3; maybe TRBD2 (5 bases). The CDR3 has 14 amino acids. V was shortened by 1 base and J by 1 base, with 6 bases between the two germline ends. From germline, CDR1 is SGHTA and CDR2 FQGNSA. In DNA form, the CDR3 reads TGTGCCAGCAGCTTAGTCGGGGGCACAGATACGCAGTATTTT. It is translated as CASSLVGGTDTQYF.

V usage is TRBV4-2 and J usage is TRBJ1-4; 8 bases agree with TRBD1. Looked up from germline, CDR1 is LGHNA and CDR2 is YNFKEQ. J gave up 10 bases and V 4 bases, and 8 bases lay outside the gene matches. The CDR3 loop spans 14 amino acids. CDR3 in DNA: TGTGCCAGCAGCCCACGGACAGGGTCTTCAAAACTGTTTTTT. Translated, it gives CASSPRTGSSKLFF.

The chain joins TRBV4-2 to TRBJ1-2; no reliable D call. The ends were cut back, 0 bases at V and 8 bases at J, with 13 bases in the middle. In germline, CDR1 is LGHNA, CDR2 YNFKEQ. CDR3 length equals 14 residues. CDR3 in amino acids: CASSQDGQRWGYTF. CDR3 DNA sequence: TGTGCCAGCAGCCAAGATGGCCAGCGATGGGGCTACACCTTC.

The chain joins TRBV5-6 to TRBJ1-2; D is possibly TRBD1 (5 bases). The CDR3 contains 14 residues. V lost 6 bases and J 3 bases, leaving 15 bases between the germline ends. Germline assignment: CDR1 SGHDT and CDR2 YYEEEE. The CDR3 DNA is TGTGCCAGCACCCGGCGGGGGTGGGACTATGGCTACACCTTC. The encoded protein is CASTRRGWDYGYTF.

The chain uses TRBV6-5 and TRBJ2-1; the match to TRBD2 covers 12 bases. The CDR3 is 14 amino acids. V trimming: 6 bases; J trimming: 10 bases; junction bases outside the gene matches: 7. From germline, CDR1 is MNHEY and CDR2 SVGAGI. As DNA, the CDR3 is TGTGCCAGCAGAACCTTACTAGCGGGGGGCGAGCAGTTCTTC. Translation gives CASRTLLAGGEQFF.

The chain is built from TRBV3-1 (or the pseudogene TRBV3-2) and TRBJ2-1; 10 positions agree with TRBD1. The V and J ends lost 3 bases and 9 bases, in that order; junction bases with no gene match: 8. The CDR3 contains 15 residues. Germline V gene data show CDR1 as LGHDT and CDR2 as YNNKEL (reference sequence). CDR3 in DNA: TGTGCCAGCAGCCACGGACAGGGGGTCGTCGGTGAGCAGTTCTTC. This codes for CASSHGQGVVGEQFF.

This clone was seen more than once but under ten times. The chain recombines TRBV12-3 or TRBV12-4 with TRBJ2-1, with 8 positions matching TRBD2. V was clipped by 6 bases and J by 7 bases; unmatched bases: 5. The CDR3 sequence is 13 residues long. The DNA of the CDR3 is TGTGCCAGCAGCTGGACTAGCATAAATGAGCAGTTCTTC. Encoded protein: CASSWTSINEQFF.

The chain couples TRBV3-1 (or the pseudogene TRBV3-2) to TRBJ1-4, with 9 bases aligning to TRBD1. The length of the CDR3 is 15 residues. The J segment lost 7 bases and the V segment lost 4 bases, leaving 7 bases of the junction unmatched. Per the germline V gene, CDR1 is LGHDT and CDR2 is YNNKEL (reference sequence). The chain's CDR3 is CASSLTGQGGEKLFF. Here the CDR3 DNA reads TGTGCCAGCAGCCTCACGGGACAGGGCGGTGAAAAACTGTTTTTT.